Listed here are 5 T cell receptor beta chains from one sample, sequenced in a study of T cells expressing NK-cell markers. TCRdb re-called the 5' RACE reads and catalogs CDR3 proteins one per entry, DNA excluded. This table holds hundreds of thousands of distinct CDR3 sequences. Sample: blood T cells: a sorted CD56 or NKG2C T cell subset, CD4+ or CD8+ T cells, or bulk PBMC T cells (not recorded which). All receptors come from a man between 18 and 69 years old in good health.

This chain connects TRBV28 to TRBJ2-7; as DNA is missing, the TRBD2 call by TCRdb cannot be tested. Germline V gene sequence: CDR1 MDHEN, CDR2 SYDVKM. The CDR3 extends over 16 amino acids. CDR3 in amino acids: CASSPTGLAGEHEQYF.

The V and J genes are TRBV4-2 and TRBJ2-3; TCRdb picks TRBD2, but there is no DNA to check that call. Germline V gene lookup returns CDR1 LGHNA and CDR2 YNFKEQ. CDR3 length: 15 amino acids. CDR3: CASSPGTSGTDTQYF.

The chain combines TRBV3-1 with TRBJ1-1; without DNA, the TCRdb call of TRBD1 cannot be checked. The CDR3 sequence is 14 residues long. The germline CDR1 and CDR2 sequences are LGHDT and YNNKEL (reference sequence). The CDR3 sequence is CASSHGGQGRGAFF.

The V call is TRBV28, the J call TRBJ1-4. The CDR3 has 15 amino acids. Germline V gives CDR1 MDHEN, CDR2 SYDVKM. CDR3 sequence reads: CASSLTTATNEKLFF.

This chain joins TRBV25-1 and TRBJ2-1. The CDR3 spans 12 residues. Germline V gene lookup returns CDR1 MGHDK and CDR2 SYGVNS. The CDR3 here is CASSRTYNEQFF. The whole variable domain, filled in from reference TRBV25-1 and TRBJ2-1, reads EADIYQTPRYLVIGTGKKITLECSQTMGHDKMYWYQQDPGMELHLIHYSYGVNSTEKGDLSSESTVSRIRTEHFPLTLESARPSHTSQYLCASSRTYNEQFFGPGTRLTVL.